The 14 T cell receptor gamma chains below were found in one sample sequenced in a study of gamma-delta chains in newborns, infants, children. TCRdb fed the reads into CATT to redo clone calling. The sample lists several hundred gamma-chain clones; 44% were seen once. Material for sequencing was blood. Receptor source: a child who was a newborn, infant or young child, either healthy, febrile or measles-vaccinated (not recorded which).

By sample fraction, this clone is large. Here the CDR3 DNA reads TGTGCCACCTGGGCCTCCTGGGCCACTGGTTGGTTCAAGATATTT. Its translation: CATWASWATGWFKIF. V gene TRGV8 combines with J gene TRGJP1. V lost 5 bases to trimming and J lost 3 bases; unmatched junction nucleotides: 9. Germline V gene lookup returns CDR1 VENAVY and CDR2 YDSYNSRV. The CDR3 is made up of 15 amino acids.

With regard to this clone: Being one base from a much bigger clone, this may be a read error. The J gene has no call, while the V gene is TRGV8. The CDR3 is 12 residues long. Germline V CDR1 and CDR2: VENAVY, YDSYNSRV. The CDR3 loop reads CATWITGWFEIF. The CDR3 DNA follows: TGTGCCACCTGGATAACTGGTTGGTTCGAGATATTT.

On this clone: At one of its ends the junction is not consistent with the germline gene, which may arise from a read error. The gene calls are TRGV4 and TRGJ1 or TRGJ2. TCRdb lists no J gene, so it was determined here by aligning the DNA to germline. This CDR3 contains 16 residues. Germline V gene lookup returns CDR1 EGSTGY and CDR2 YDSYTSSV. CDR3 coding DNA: TGTGCCACCTGGGAGCCCAAAGGCGGGAATTGTTATAAGAAACTCTTT. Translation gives CATWEPKGGNCYKKLF.

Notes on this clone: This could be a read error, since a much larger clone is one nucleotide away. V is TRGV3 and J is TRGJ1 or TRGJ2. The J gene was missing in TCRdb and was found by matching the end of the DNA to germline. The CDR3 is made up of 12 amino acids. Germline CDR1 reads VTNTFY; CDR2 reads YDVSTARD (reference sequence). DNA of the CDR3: TGTGCCACCTGTGACATGGATTATAAGAAACTCTTT. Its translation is CATCDMDYKKLF.

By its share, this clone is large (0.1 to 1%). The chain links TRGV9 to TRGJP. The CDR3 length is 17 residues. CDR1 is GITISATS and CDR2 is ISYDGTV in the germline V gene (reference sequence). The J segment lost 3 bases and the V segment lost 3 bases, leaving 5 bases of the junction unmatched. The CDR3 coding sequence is TGTGCCTTGTGGGAGACCCAGCAAGAGTTGGGCAAAAAAATCAAGGTATTT. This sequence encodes CALWETQQELGKKIKVF.

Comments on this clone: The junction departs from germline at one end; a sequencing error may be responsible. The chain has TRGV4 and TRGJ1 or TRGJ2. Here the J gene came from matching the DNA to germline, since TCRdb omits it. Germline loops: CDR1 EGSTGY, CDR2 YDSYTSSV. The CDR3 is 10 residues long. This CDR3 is CAAWVSEKLF. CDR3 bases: TGTGCCGCCTGGGTTAGTGAGAAACTCTTT.

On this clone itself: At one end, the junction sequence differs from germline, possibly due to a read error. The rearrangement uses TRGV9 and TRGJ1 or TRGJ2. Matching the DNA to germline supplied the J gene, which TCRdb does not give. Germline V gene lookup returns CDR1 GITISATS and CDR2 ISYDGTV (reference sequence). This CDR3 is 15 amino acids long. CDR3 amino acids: CASWEVRSWRYKKLF. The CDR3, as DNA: TGTGCCTCGTGGGAGGTCCGATCGTGGCGTTATAAGAAACTCTTT.

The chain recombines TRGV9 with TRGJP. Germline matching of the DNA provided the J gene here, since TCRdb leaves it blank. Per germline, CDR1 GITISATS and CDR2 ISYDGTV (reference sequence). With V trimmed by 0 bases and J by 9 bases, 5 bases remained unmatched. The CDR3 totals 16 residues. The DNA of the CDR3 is TGTGCCTTGTGGGAGGTGATGGGGTTGGGCAAAAAAATCAAGGTATTT. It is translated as CALWEVMGLGKKIKVF.

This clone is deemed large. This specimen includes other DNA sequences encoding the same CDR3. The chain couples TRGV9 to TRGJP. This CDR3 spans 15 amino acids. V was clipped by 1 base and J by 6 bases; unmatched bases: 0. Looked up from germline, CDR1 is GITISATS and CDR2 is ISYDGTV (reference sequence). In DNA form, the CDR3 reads TGTGCCTTGTGGGAGGTAGAGTTGGGCAAAAAAATCAAGGTATTT. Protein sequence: CALWEVELGKKIKVF.

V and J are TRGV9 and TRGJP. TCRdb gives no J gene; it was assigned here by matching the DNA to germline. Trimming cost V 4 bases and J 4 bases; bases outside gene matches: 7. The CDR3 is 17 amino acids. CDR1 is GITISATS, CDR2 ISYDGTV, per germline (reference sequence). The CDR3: CALWDSVQELGKKIKVF. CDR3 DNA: TGTGCCTTGTGGGACTCTGTCCAAGAGTTGGGCAAAAAAATCAAGGTATTT.

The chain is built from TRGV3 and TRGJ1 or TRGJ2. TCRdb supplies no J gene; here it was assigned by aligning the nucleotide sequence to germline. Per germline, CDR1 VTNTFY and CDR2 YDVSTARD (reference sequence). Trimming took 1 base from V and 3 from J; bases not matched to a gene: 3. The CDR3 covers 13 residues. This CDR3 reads CATWDSRYYKKLF. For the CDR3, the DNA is TGTGCCACCTGGGACAGTCGTTATTATAAGAAACTCTTT.

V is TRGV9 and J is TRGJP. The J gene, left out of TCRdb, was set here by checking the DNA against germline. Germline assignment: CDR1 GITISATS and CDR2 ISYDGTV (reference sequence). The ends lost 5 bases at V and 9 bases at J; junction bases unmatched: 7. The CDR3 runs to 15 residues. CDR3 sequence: CALWGPGLGKKIKVF. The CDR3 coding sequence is TGTGCCTTGTGGGGCCCTGGGTTGGGCAAAAAAATCAAGGTATTT.

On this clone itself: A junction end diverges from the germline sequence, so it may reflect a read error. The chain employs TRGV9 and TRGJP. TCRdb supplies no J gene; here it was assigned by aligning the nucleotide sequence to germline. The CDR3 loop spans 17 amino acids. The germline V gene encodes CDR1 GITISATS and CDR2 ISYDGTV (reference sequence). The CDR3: CALWEVQGEFGKKIKVF. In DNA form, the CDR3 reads TGTGCCTTGTGGGAGGTGCAGGGAGAGTTTGGCAAAAAAATCAAGGTATTT.

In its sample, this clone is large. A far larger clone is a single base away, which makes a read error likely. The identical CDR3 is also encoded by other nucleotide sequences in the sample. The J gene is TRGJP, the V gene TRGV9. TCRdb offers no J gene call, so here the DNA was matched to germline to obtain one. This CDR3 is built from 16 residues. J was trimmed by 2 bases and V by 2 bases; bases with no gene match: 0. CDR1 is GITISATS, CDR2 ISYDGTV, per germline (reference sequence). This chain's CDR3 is CALWEGQELGKKIKVF. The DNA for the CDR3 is TGTGCCTTGTGGGAGGGGCAAGAGTTGGGCAAAAAAATCAAGGTATTT.